The clone carrying this T cell receptor beta chain showed up just a few times. Its specificity is not known. Selection for sequencing was limited to patients who had shown CD8+CD57+ cell expansion by flow cytometry. The study sampled blood from patients who had received no therapy. Investigators profiled TCR beta VDJ and CDR3 from genomic DNA template. Via MiXCR, TCRdb re-called the reads, giving one row per CDR3 protein. This sample has hundreds of thousands of distinct CDR3 sequences; under 40% occur once, and the top ten carry about 0.8%. The sample comes from a study of CD8+CD57+ T cells in acquired aplastic anemia. Overall study context: DNA from sorted CD4+ and CD8+ cells averaged around 3.2 ug.

Study-wide results and caveats: Patients and controls had in common 25 to 35 CD8+ CDR3 sequences.

The CDR3 is made up of 16 amino acids. V gave up 4 bases and J gave up 0 bases; unmatched junction bases: 3. CDR1 is LGHNA and CDR2 is YNFKEQ in the germline V gene. The rearrangement uses TRBV4-2 and TRBJ1-6, with 7 bases aligning to TRBD1. The receptor was isolated from a human donor with aplastic anemia. The sequenced sample was sorted CD4+, CD8+, or CD8+CD57+ T cells (not recorded which) from PBMCs. This CDR3 is CASSPTGSSYNSPLHF. The CDR3 DNA follows: TGTGCCAGCAGCCCGACAGGGAGCTCCTATAATTCACCCCTCCACTTT.